This entry lists 3 T cell receptor beta chains sequenced from one sample in a study of blood T cell repertoires in COVID-19. Assay used: immunoSEQ multiplex PCR; TCRdb lists only in-frame clones, some missing. The table shows roughly 160,000 clones, with roughly 93% occurring only once. The sample comprised peripheral blood. The receptors derive from a man younger than 35 with COVID-19, enrolled during active disease.

The rearrangement joins TRBV9 to TRBJ2-5; D perhaps matches TRBD2 (5 bases). The CDR3 length is 15 residues. V lost 0 bases and J lost 3, with 12 bases in between. CDR1 SGDLS and CDR2 YYNGEE come from the germline V gene. DNA for the CDR3: TGTGCCAGCAGCGTAGACCAGCGGAGAAAAGAGACCCAGTACTTC. Its translation is CASSVDQRRKETQYF.

To note about this clone: Other DNA sequences in this sample translate to the same CDR3. The chain carries TRBV27 and TRBJ1-3; the match to TRBD1 covers 7 bases. The germline gives CDR1 MNHEY, CDR2 SMNVEV (reference sequence). V lost 2 bases to trimming and J lost 4 bases; unmatched junction nucleotides: 2. This CDR3 spans 14 amino acids. The CDR3 reads CASSLTGAGNTIYF. The CDR3 coding sequence is TGTGCCAGCAGTTTAACAGGGGCCGGAAACACCATATATTTT.

The chain carries TRBV4-1 and TRBJ2-6, with D perhaps matching TRBD1 (5 bases). This CDR3 has 19 amino acids. V gave up 1 base and J gave up 2 bases, with 18 bases separating them. Germline V gene lookup returns CDR1 MGHRA and CDR2 YSYEKL. CDR3 sequence: CASSQVQDNISPGANVLTF. The CDR3 DNA sequence: TGCGCCAGCAGCCAAGTACAGGACAATATATCCCCTGGGGCCAACGTCCTGACTTTC.